The next 31 T cell receptor beta chains were all read from a single sample in a study of T-cell reconstitution after alpha-beta-depleted transplantation in children. Unique molecular identifiers were incorporated into the prepared TCRbeta library. TCRdb itself ran the PCR reads through MiXCR, one entry per CDR3 protein. Of 65,000 to 85,000 distinct CDR3 sequences detected, around 9.9% appear once; the ten largest clones hold under 15%. Here the sequenced sample was PBMCs, taken before TCRalphabeta/CD19-depleted stem cell transplant. The receptors here all came from a boy aged 5-17 years with acute myeloid leukemia, due to receive a stem cell transplant.

This clonotype was counted many times. The chain couples TRBV5-4 to TRBJ1-1, with D possibly being TRBD1 (5 bases). This CDR3 is built from 14 residues. The V gene's germline CDR1 is SGHNT and CDR2 YYREEE (reference sequence). V was trimmed by 0 bases and J by 1 base, leaving 7 bases between them. CDR3 sequence reads: CASSLDGGNTEAFF. CDR3 sequence (DNA): TGTGCCAGCAGCTTGGACGGGGGGAACACTGAAGCTTTCTTT.

This clonotype was counted many times. This chain joins TRBV9 and TRBJ1-3, with 11 nucleotides matching TRBD1. The CDR3 contains 17 residues. V was clipped by 0 bases and J by 4 bases; unmatched bases: 6. Germline V CDR1 and CDR2: SGDLS, YYNGEE. This chain's CDR3 is CASSVGTGGAVGNTIYF. Here the CDR3 DNA reads TGTGCCAGCAGCGTAGGGACAGGGGGCGCCGTGGGAAACACCATATATTTT.

In its sample, this clonotype was seen many times. The chain recombines TRBV4-2 with TRBJ2-3, with 9 positions matching TRBD2. The CDR3 sequence is 14 residues long. The germline CDR1 and CDR2 sequences are LGHNA and YNFKEQ. Losses at the gene ends were 5 bases for V and 5 bases for J; bases not matched to a gene: 5. CDR3 loop: CASSSRGGEDTQYF. CDR3 coding DNA: TGTGCCAGCAGCAGCCGCGGGGGGGAAGATACGCAGTATTTT.

This clonotype came up many times. This rearrangement joins TRBV20-1 to TRBJ1-4, with no clear D. This CDR3 spans 15 amino acids. V was cut by 6 bases and J by 4 bases, with 18 bases left in between. Germline CDR1 reads DFQATT; CDR2 reads SNEGSKA (reference sequence). CDR3 coding DNA: TGCAGTGCCCCCTCCACGAGTTTAAATAATGAAAAACTGTTTTTT. Its translation: CSAPSTSLNNEKLFF.

This clonotype was found many times. The chain has TRBV7-2 and TRBJ2-1, with D possibly TRBD2 on 5 matching bases. With 1 base removed from V and 0 bases from J, the gap between germline ends came to 13 bases. The CDR3 runs to 17 residues. In germline, CDR1 is SGHTA, CDR2 FQGNSA. The CDR3 region has the DNA TGTGCCAGCAGCTTAGGATTGGACTGGATCTCCTACAATGAGCAGTTCTTC. The encoded protein is CASSLGLDWISYNEQFF.

This clonotype was detected only a few times. The CDR3 sequence: CATSERTRGINQETQYF. The CDR3, as DNA: TGTGCCACCAGTGAACGAACCAGGGGAATAAACCAAGAGACCCAGTACTTC. The chain joins TRBV24-1 to TRBJ2-5; D might be TRBD1 (6 bases). This CDR3 is 17 amino acids long. Trimming took 4 bases from V and 0 from J, leaving 17 bases between them. Per germline, CDR1 KGHDR and CDR2 SFDVKD.

There are many counts of this clonotype. The chain links TRBV4-2 to TRBJ2-3, with D perhaps TRBD2 (6 bases). Deletions cut 0 bases from V and 4 bases from J, with 17 bases between. The CDR3 loop spans 17 amino acids. Per germline, CDR1 LGHNA and CDR2 YNFKEQ. CDR3 residues: CASSQDWSGGEADTQYF. DNA of the CDR3: TGTGCCAGCAGCCAAGATTGGAGCGGAGGGGAGGCAGATACGCAGTATTTT.

By proportion, this clonotype is medium-sized. J is TRBJ2-1 and V is TRBV6-6; D call uncertain. The ends were cut back, 6 bases at V and 7 bases at J, with 19 bases in the middle. Germline CDR1 reads MNHNY; CDR2 reads SVGAGI (reference sequence). This CDR3 region has 15 residues. The CDR3 sequence is CASRPKTGRLNEQFF. As DNA, the CDR3 is TGTGCCAGCAGACCTAAAACGGGCCGCCTAAATGAGCAGTTCTTC.

This clonotype was seen at least ten times. J is TRBJ1-2 and V is TRBV15; D uncertain. The CDR3 extends over 13 amino acids. Trimming shortened V by 1 base and J by 4 bases, and 7 bases separated the two germline ends. Germline CDR1 is LNHNV and CDR2 is YYDKDF (reference sequence). Written as DNA, the CDR3 is TGTGCCACCAGCAGAGCGGGGAGCTATGGCTACACCTTC. Translation gives CATSRAGSYGYTF.

This clonotype was recorded many times. The CDR3 protein is CASGQVWETQYF. The CDR3 DNA reads as TGTGCCAGCGGACAAGTATGGGAGACCCAGTACTTC. The V and J genes are TRBV7-8 and TRBJ2-5; D may be TRBD1 (5 bases). The germline gives CDR1 SGHVS, CDR2 FQNEAQ. The germline V and J ends were trimmed by 8 bases and 5 bases, with 12 bases remaining between them. There are 12 residues in the CDR3.

This clonotype was seen more than once but under ten times. This chain uses TRBV20-1 with TRBJ2-3; TRBD2 matches at 11 bases. The V segment lost 6 bases and the J segment 1 base; nucleotides outside the gene matches: 12. The CDR3 is 17 residues long. The germline V gene has CDR1 DFQATT and CDR2 SNEGSKA (reference sequence). The CDR3 DNA sequence: TGCAGTGCCTATTTAGCGGGGGGGCCGGCGCGCACAGATACGCAGTATTTT. Its protein product is CSAYLAGGPARTDTQYF.

This clonotype came up many times. The chain has TRBV6-5 and TRBJ1-2; D call uncertain. From germline, CDR1 is MNHEY and CDR2 SVGAGI. Trimming left V 6 bases short and J 6 bases short, with 14 bases between. This CDR3 spans 13 amino acids. The CDR3 nucleotides are TGTGCCAGCAGCCTCTCGTGGAGCAATGGCTACACCTTC. Amino acid sequence: CASSLSWSNGYTF.

This clonotype was counted many times. This chain uses TRBV12-3 or TRBV12-4 with TRBJ2-3; D not resolved. The CDR3 runs to 12 residues. The ends were cut back, 1 base at V and 6 bases at J, with 5 bases in the middle. The CDR3 DNA follows: TGTGCCAGCAGTTTAGGTGGGGATACGCAGTATTTT. This encodes CASSLGGDTQYF.

Many counts were recorded for this clonotype. The chain combines TRBV29-1 with TRBJ2-1; D is uncertain. The germline V and J ends were trimmed by 7 bases and 8 bases, with 18 bases remaining between them. This CDR3 comprises 13 residues. In germline, CDR1 is SQVTM, CDR2 ANQGSEA. The CDR3 loop is CSASLASVDEQFF. Written as DNA, the CDR3 is TGCAGCGCCTCGCTGGCTTCTGTGGATGAGCAGTTCTTC.

This clonotype came up many times. The chain joins TRBV7-2 to TRBJ2-3; 8 positions match TRBD2. This CDR3 spans 13 amino acids. J gave up 7 bases and V 3 bases, and 3 bases lay outside the gene matches. Looked up from germline, CDR1 is SGHTA and CDR2 is FQGNSA. The CDR3 DNA is TGTGCCAGCAGCTTCCGACTAGCGAATACGCAGTATTTT. It is translated as CASSFRLANTQYF.

This clonotype has at least ten counts. The chain couples TRBV7-9 to TRBJ2-7; D is ambiguous. Germline V gene lookup returns CDR1 SEHNR and CDR2 FQNEAQ (reference sequence). This CDR3 is 12 amino acids long. V lost 5 bases to trimming and J lost 1 base, with 6 bases between them. The CDR3 spells CASSPQSYEQYF. The CDR3 DNA reads TGTGCCAGCAGCCCCCAATCCTACGAGCAGTACTTC.

This clonotype was seen repeatedly, ten times or more. V and J are TRBV5-1 and TRBJ1-2, with TRBD1 matching over 8 bases. The CDR3 has 12 amino acids. The germline V gene encodes CDR1 SGHRS and CDR2 YFSETQ. The trim removed 4 bases at V and 8 bases at J, leaving 4 bases unmatched. The CDR3 is CASSTGDRGYTF. The CDR3 DNA is TGCGCCAGCAGCACCGGGGACAGGGGCTACACCTTC.

The chain's CDR3 is CMSRRGLNTEAFF. The CDR3 region has the DNA TGCATGTCAAGACGGGGTTTGAACACTGAAGCTTTCTTT. The chain joins TRBV29-1 to TRBJ1-1; D unclear. Germline V CDR1 and CDR2: SQVTM, ANQGSEA. The CDR3 is 13 residues long. The variable domain in full, completed from reference TRBV29-1 and TRBJ1-1, reads SAVISQKPSRDICQRGTSLTIQCQVDSQVTMMFWYRQQPGQSLTLIATANQGSEATYESGFVIDKFPISRPNLTFSTLTVSNMSPEDSSIYLCMSRRGLNTEAFFGQGTRLTVV.

This clonotype appeared many times. This rearrangement joins TRBV20-1 to TRBJ2-1; the D gene is possibly TRBD1 (5 bases). V lost 4 bases and J lost 6, with 13 bases in between. The germline V gene encodes CDR1 DFQATT and CDR2 SNEGSKA (reference sequence). The CDR3 runs 13 residues. The DNA for the CDR3 is TGCAGTGCTACAGGGATTCTAAGCAATGAGCAGTTCTTC. Amino acids: CSATGILSNEQFF.

This clonotype was recorded at least ten times. This chain links TRBV7-2 with TRBJ2-7; 10 bases are shared with TRBD2. This CDR3 spans 15 amino acids. V was pared by 5 bases and J by 3 bases, with 7 bases of the junction left unmatched. Germline CDR1 reads SGHTA; CDR2 reads FQGNSA. The CDR3 DNA reads TGTGCCAGCAGCGTGACTAGCGGGCTCTTCTACGAGCAGTACTTC. Its translation is CASSVTSGLFYEQYF.

This clonotype was recorded at least ten times. The chain uses TRBV10-3 and TRBJ2-7; possibly TRBD2 for D (6 bases). Trimming removed 11 bases at V and 0 bases at J, with 17 bases between. Looked up from germline, CDR1 is ENHRY and CDR2 is SYGVKD. This CDR3 is 14 amino acids long. The CDR3 DNA is TGTGCCTCTTCTTGGGGGACTCTCTCCTACGAGCAGTACTTC. Translated: CASSWGTLSYEQYF.

This clonotype was observed at least ten times. Here the CDR3 reads CSARAGAFGYTF. DNA of the CDR3: TGCAGTGCTAGAGCGGGGGCCTTTGGCTACACCTTC. The rearrangement links TRBV20-1 to TRBJ1-2, with D tentatively TRBD1 (6 bases). V shed 1 base and J shed 7 bases, with 10 bases lying between them. Germline assignment: CDR1 DFQATT and CDR2 SNEGSKA (reference sequence). The CDR3 has 12 residues.

This clonotype was counted ten times or more. The chain combines TRBV29-1 with TRBJ2-7; D is uncertain. The V gene's germline CDR1 is SQVTM and CDR2 ANQGSEA. Trimming left V 4 bases short and J 5 bases short, with 15 bases between. The CDR3 is 13 amino acids. Written as DNA, the CDR3 is TGCAGCGTTGTGGCCTCCCTTTCTAACGAGCAGTACTTC. Encoded protein: CSVVASLSNEQYF.

In the case of this clonotype: This may stem from a read error, because a much larger clone lies one nucleotide away. The chain links TRBV6-6 to TRBJ1-2; the D is unclear. CDR1 is MNHNY and CDR2 is SVGAGI in the germline V gene (reference sequence). The V end lost 6 bases, the J end lost 3 bases, and 8 bases lay between the germline ends. The CDR3 covers 12 residues. CDR3 protein: CASRLTDYGYTF. As DNA, the CDR3 is TGTGCCAGCAGACTCACGGACTATGGCTACACCTTC.

The rearrangement joins TRBV6-2 or TRBV6-3 to TRBJ2-5; 8 bases are shared with TRBD2. V shed 2 bases, J shed 9 bases, and the junction held 14 bases outside the gene matches. The germline CDR1 and CDR2 sequences are MNHEY and SVGEGT. The CDR3 runs 16 residues. Here the CDR3 reads CASSYPGRGGPMAQYF. CDR3 DNA sequence: TGTGCCAGCAGTTACCCCGGGAGGGGGGGGCCAATGGCCCAGTACTTC.

With respect to this clonotype: A much larger clone is a single base away; this may be a read error. This rearrangement joins TRBV5-4 to TRBJ2-2; 7 nucleotides line up with TRBD1. Germline CDR1 reads SGHNT; CDR2 reads YYREEE (reference sequence). This CDR3 contains 15 residues. Unmatched junction bases numbered 5, after V lost 1 base and J lost 5 bases. CDR3 sequence (DNA): TGTGCCAGCAGCTTGCGAGGGGGCGGAACCGGGGAGCTGTTTTTT. This gives the protein CASSLRGGGTGELFF.

In its sample, this clonotype was seen many times. V usage is TRBV28 and J usage is TRBJ1-5, with D hard to call. Trimming shortened V by 7 bases and J by 5 bases, and 18 bases separated the two germline ends. CDR3 length equals 15 residues. Germline lookup yields CDR1 MDHEN and CDR2 SYDVKM. CDR3 DNA sequence: TGTGCCAGCACCCGAGCATCCGGCCGGTATCAGCCCCAGCATTTT. Its translation is CASTRASGRYQPQHF.

With respect to this clonotype: This may arise from a read error, as a much more abundant clone is one base away. The chain has TRBV2 and TRBJ1-4; maybe TRBD1 (6 bases). Trimming removed 6 bases at V and 0 bases at J, with 14 bases between. The CDR3 length is 16 residues. Germline CDR1 is SNHLY and CDR2 is FYNNEI. For the CDR3, the DNA is TGTGCCAGCAGGGGGACATGGGTGACAACTAATGAAAAACTGTTTTTT. Protein sequence: CASRGTWVTTNEKLFF.

This clonotype was found many times. This chain joins TRBV7-9 and TRBJ1-2, with D uncertain. The V gene lost 4 bases and the J gene lost 2 bases, with 14 bases spanning the gap. CDR3 length equals 15 residues. Germline V lookup: CDR1 SEHNR, CDR2 FQNEAQ (reference sequence). Here the CDR3 reads CASSSAGEPNYGYTF. The CDR3 bases are TGTGCCAGCAGCTCAGCTGGGGAGCCCAACTATGGCTACACCTTC. The variable domain in full, completed from reference TRBV7-9 and TRBJ1-2, reads DTGVSQNPRHKITKRGQNVTFRCDPISEHNRLYWYRQTLGQGPEFLTYFQNEAQLEKSRLLSDRFSAERPKGSFSTLEIQRTEQGDSAMYLCASSSAGEPNYGYTFGSGTRLTVV.

This clonotype has more than one count but fewer than ten. The chain links TRBV7-6 to TRBJ2-7, with D possibly matching TRBD1 (5 bases). Germline CDR1 and CDR2: SGHVS and FNYEAQ. CDR3 length equals 16 residues. The V end lost 4 bases, the J end lost 2 bases, and 18 bases lay between the germline ends. The CDR3 sequence: CASSSPPSTGPYEQYF. The CDR3 nucleotides read TGTGCCAGCAGCTCCCCCCCAAGTACAGGACCCTACGAGCAGTACTTC.

This clonotype was seen many times. The chain links TRBV5-1 to TRBJ2-7; D is undetermined. V dropped 3 bases and J dropped 3 bases, with 10 bases sitting between them. CDR3 length equals 13 residues. The V gene's germline CDR1 is SGHRS and CDR2 YFSETQ. The CDR3 nucleotides are TGCGCCAGCAGCTACCAACCGGGCTACGAGCAGTACGTC. It is translated as CASSYQPGYEQYV.